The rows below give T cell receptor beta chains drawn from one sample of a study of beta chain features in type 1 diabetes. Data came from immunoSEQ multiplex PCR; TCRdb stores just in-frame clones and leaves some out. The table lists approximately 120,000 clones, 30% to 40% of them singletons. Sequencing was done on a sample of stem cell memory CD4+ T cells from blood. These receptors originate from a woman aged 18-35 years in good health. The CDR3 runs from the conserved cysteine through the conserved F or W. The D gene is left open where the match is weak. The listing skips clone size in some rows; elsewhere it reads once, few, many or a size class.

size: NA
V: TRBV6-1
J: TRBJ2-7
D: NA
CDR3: CATGRRQYF
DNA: TGTGCCACTGGGAGGAGGCAGTACTTC

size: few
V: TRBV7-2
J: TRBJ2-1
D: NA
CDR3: CASSLETRSLYNEQFF
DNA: TGTGCCAGCAGCTTAGAGACTAGGTCCCTTTACAATGAGCAGTTCTTC

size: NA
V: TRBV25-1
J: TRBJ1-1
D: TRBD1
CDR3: CASGPRQGRTEAFF
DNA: TGTGCCAGCGGACCCCGACAGGGAAGGACTGAAGCTTTCTTT

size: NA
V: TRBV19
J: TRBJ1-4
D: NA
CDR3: CASTSLSNEKLFF
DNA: TGTGCCAGTACCTCCTTGAGTAATGAAAAACTGTTTTTT

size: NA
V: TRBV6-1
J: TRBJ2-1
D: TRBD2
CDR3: CASRDSGRAGEQFF
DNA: TGTGCCAGCAGGGATAGCGGGAGGGCCGGTGAGCAGTTCTTC

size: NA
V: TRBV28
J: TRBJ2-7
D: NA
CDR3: CASRGAGSYEQYF
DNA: TGTGCCAGCAGGGGCGCGGGGTCCTACGAGCAGTACTTC

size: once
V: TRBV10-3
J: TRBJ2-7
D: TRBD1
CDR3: CAISDGTGVYEQYF
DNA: TGTGCCATCAGTGATGGGACAGGGGTCTACGAGCAGTACTTC

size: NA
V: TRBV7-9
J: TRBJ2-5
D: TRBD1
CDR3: CASSRTGVETQYF
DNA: TGTGCCAGCAGCCGAACAGGGGTTGAGACCCAGTACTTC

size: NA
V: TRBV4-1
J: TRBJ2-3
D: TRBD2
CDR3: CASSPREGLDTQYF
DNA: TGCGCCAGCAGCCCCAGGGAGGGCCTTGATACGCAGTATTTT

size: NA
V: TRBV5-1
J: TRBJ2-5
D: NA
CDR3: CASSPRRGWAQYF
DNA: TGCGCCAGCAGCCCCCGGCGGGGTTGGGCCCAGTACTTC

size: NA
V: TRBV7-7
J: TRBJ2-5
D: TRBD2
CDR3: CASSLGLAVFQETQYF
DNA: TGTGCTAGCAGCTTAGGACTAGCGGTATTCCAAGAGACCCAGTACTTC

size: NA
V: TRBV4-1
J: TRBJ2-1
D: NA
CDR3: CASSQDQPGLYNEQFF
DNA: TGCGCCAGCAGCCAAGACCAGCCGGGACTGTACAATGAGCAGTTCTTC

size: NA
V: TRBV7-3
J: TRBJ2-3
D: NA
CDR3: CASSSAQADTQYF
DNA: TGTGCCAGCAGCTCGGCCCAGGCAGATACGCAGTATTTT

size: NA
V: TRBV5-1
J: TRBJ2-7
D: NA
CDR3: CASRRDSYEQYF
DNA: TGCGCCAGCAGGCGGGACAGCTACGAGCAGTACTTC

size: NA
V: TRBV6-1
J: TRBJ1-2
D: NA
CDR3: CAFAGLYGYTF
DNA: TGTGCCTTTGCGGGACTCTATGGCTACACCTTC

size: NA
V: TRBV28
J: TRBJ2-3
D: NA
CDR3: CASSLGGVSTDTQYF
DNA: TGTGCCAGCAGTTTAGGCGGAGTGAGCACAGATACGCAGTATTTT

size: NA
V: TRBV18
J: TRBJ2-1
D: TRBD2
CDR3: CASSPPGGPGSEQFF
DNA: TGTGCCAGCTCACCCCCGGGAGGGCCTGGGTCTGAGCAGTTCTTC

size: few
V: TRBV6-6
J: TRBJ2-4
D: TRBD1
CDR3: CASSDRGNIQYF
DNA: TGTGCCAGCAGTGACAGGGGGAACATTCAGTACTTC

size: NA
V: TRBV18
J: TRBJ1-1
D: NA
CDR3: CASSPMGGAGNTEAFF
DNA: TGTGCCAGCTCACCAATGGGGGGGGCAGGGAACACTGAAGCTTTCTTT

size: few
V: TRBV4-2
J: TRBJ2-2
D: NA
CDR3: CASSQLLSGGFRFF
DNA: TGTGCCAGCAGCCAACTTTTGTCCGGGGGTTTTCGGTTTTTT

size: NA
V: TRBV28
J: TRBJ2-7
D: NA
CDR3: CASSLFKSYEQYF
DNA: TGTGCCAGCAGTTTATTCAAGAGCTACGAGCAGTACTTC

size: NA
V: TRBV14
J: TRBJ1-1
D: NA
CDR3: CASTMTRAPWMNTEAFF
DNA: TGTGCCAGCACTATGACCAGGGCCCCCTGGATGAACACTGAAGCTTTCTTT